This TCR beta chain was observed in a study of human T cells and chemical hapten exposure. Whole-study context: TCR yields per sample varied mostly from small pooled library volume differences. Findings of the study overall: Among expanded TCRs, significantly more large CDR3 similarity clusters formed than among controls.

On this clonotype itself: Its antigen is currently unknown.

Time point here: patch test 1, 2 weeks after DPC sensitization. Treatment: therapeutic diphenylcyclopropenone sensitization with weekly scalp DPC. Unique molecular identifiers were affixed to discrete cDNA molecules within the library. TCRdb analysed the RACE reads with MiXCR anew, one entry per CDR3 protein. Altogether 150,000 to 200,000 distinct CDR3 sequences are present, approximately 14% being singletons, with the ten largest covering about 1.7%. CDR3 length: 13 amino acids. The V gene's germline CDR1 is MNHEY and CDR2 SMNVEV (reference sequence). V trimming: 5 bases; J trimming: 6 bases; junction bases outside the gene matches: 1.

This specimen was whole blood, taken in connection with sensitization to the hapten diphenylcyclopropenone (DPC). The source is a woman in her twenties or thirties with alopecia areata. Some clones in this sample may be carry-over from other donors' samples. The V gene is TRBV27, the J gene TRBJ1-5; 10 nucleotides line up with TRBD1. The CDR3: CASSGTGAQPQHF. The CDR3 DNA reads TGTGCCAGCAGTGGGACAGGGGCTCAGCCCCAGCATTTT.